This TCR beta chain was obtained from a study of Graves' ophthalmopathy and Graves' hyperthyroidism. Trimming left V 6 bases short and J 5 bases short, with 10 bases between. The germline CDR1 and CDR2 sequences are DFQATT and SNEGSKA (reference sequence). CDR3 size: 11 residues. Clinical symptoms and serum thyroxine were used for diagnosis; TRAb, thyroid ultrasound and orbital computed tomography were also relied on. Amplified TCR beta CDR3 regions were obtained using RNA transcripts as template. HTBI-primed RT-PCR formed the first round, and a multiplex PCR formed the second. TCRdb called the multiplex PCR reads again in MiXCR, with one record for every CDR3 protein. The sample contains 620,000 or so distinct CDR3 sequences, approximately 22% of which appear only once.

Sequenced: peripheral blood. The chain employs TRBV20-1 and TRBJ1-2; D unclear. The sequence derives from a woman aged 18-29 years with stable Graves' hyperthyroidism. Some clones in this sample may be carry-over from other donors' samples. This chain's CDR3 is CSAPRPYGYTF. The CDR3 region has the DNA TGCAGTGCCCCGAGGCCGTATGGCTACACCTTC.